This record covers a single T cell receptor (beta chain). CDR1 is LGHNT, CDR2 FRNRAP, per germline. The V end was cut by 3 bases, the J end by 1 base, with 10 bases between. This CDR3 comprises 15 residues. Cohort allocation depended upon clinical history that participants reported. In the original processing: Nucleated cell number was recorded as an estimate derived from reference gene primer amplification. Data came from immunoSEQ multiplex PCR; TCRdb stores just in-frame clones and leaves some out. V and J calls and clone size are given by that table; D and trimming were obtained from the DNA. The table has about 400,000 clones, 85% to 90% seen once. These data belong to a study of blood T cell repertoires in COVID-19. The wider study: Acute and convalescent COVID-19 samples came from the United States, Italy and Spain. T cells, B-cell-depleted T cells, or PBMCs supplied cDNA or gDNA.

The J gene is TRBJ1-5, the V gene TRBV12-5; TRBD1 is a possible D gene (5 bases). The TCR originated in a woman in her 30s who had recovered from COVID-19. Sequences were obtained from PBMCs or T cells enriched from blood (not recorded which). This CDR3 is CASGFAQGSNQPQHF. The CDR3 DNA is TGTGCTAGTGGTTTTGCGCAGGGAAGCAATCAGCCCCAGCATTTT.